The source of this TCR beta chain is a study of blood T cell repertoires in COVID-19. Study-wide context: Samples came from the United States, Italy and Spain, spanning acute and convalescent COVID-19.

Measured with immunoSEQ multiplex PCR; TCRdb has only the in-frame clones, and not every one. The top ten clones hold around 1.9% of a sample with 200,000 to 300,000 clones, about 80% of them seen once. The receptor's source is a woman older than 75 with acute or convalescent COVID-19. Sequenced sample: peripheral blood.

DNA for the CDR3: TGTGCCATCAGTTGGGGGGACAATGAGCAGTTCTTC. Protein: CAISWGDNEQFF. This chain links TRBV10-3 with TRBJ2-1; perhaps TRBD2 as D (6 bases). V was cut by 5 bases and J by 5 bases, with 7 bases left in between. This CDR3 has 12 residues. Germline V CDR1 and CDR2: ENHRY, SYGVKD.